Presented here are 30 T cell receptor beta chains from one specimen sequenced in a study of T-cell memory formation after mild COVID-19. MiXCR was run by TCRdb on the 5' RACE reads, yielding one entry per CDR3 protein. The profile shows around 130,000 distinct CDR3 sequences, around a sixth of them singletons. Source material: PBMCs or a T cell subset sorted from them (not recorded which). These receptors were taken from an adult woman who had mild COVID-19 (a few samples of this study predate the infection). Cell type and time point are not known.

The chain's CDR3 is CASSFPGLAGPSTDTQYF. The CDR3, as DNA: TGTGCCAGCAGCTTTCCGGGACTAGCGGGTCCAAGCACAGATACGCAGTATTTT. V is TRBV7-2 and J is TRBJ2-3; 12 bases fit TRBD2. Germline V gene sequence: CDR1 SGHTA, CDR2 FQGNSA. The CDR3 runs 18 residues. V dropped 3 bases and J dropped 0; count of bases not matched to a gene: 7.

The table lists this clonotype with a few counts. The chain recombines TRBV3-1 with TRBJ2-1, with 11 bases that match TRBD1. Germline V lookup: CDR1 LGHDT, CDR2 YNNKEL (reference sequence). V was pared by 0 bases and J by 6 bases, with 4 bases of the junction left unmatched. This CDR3 is 16 amino acids long. The CDR3 coding sequence is TGTGCCAGCAGCCAAGAGGGACAGGGGGTCGTCAATGAGCAGTTCTTC. Its translation: CASSQEGQGVVNEQFF.

This clonotype was detected ten times or more. The V gene is TRBV7-9, the J gene TRBJ2-7; D not resolved. The V and J ends lost 8 bases and 0 bases respectively, with 5 bases between them. This CDR3 is built from 11 residues. Per the germline V gene, CDR1 is SEHNR and CDR2 is FQNEAQ (reference sequence). CDR3 in amino acids: CASSHSYEQYF. CDR3 sequence (DNA): TGTGCCAGCTCACACTCCTACGAGCAGTACTTC.

This clonotype was detected many times. The V gene is TRBV12-3 or TRBV12-4, the J gene TRBJ2-7, with D perhaps given as TRBD1 or TRBD2 (5 bases each). The ends were cut back, 3 bases at V and 0 bases at J, with 12 bases in the middle. This CDR3 spans 15 amino acids. For the CDR3, the DNA is TGTGCCAGCAGTTTTCTGGGACGGAGCTCCTACGAGCAGTACTTC. Residues: CASSFLGRSSYEQYF.

The chain employs TRBV7-7 and TRBJ2-5; D is ambiguous. V was trimmed by 8 bases and J by 2 bases, leaving 15 bases between them. This CDR3 is 14 amino acids long. Germline V gives CDR1 SSHAT, CDR2 FNYEAQ (reference sequence). The CDR3 coding sequence is TGTGCCAGCGGACGTAGTTCCGGGCAAGAGACCCAGTACTTC. The encoded protein is CASGRSSGQETQYF.

This clonotype appeared a few times. The chain combines TRBV5-1 with TRBJ1-2; the D gene is possibly TRBD1 (6 bases). V gave up 9 bases and J gave up 0 bases, with 12 bases separating them. The CDR3 sequence is 13 residues long. The germline V gene encodes CDR1 SGHRS and CDR2 YFSETQ. This CDR3 is CATSDSTNYGYTF. The CDR3 DNA is TGCGCCACCTCGGACAGTACTAACTATGGCTACACCTTC. Using reference TRBV5-1 and TRBJ1-2 for the parts outside the CDR3, the full variable domain is KAGVTQTPRYLIKTRGQQVTLSCSPISGHRSVSWYQQTPGQGLQFLFEYFSETQRNKGNFPGRFSGRQFSNSRSEMNVSTLELGDSALYLCATSDSTNYGYTFGSGTRLTVV.

This chain links TRBV12-3 or TRBV12-4 with TRBJ1-4, with TRBD1 matching 9 bases. With V trimmed by 5 bases and J by 4 bases, 5 bases remained unmatched. The CDR3 covers 15 residues. Here the CDR3 DNA reads TGTGCCAGCAGTCTCAGGACAGGGGATAATGAAAAACTGTTTTTT. Translating it yields CASSLRTGDNEKLFF.

J is TRBJ2-5 and V is TRBV19; no definite D call. V was trimmed by 1 base and J by 2 bases, leaving 11 bases between them. Germline V gene sequence: CDR1 LNHDA, CDR2 SQIVND (reference sequence). CDR3 size: 15 residues. DNA for the CDR3: TGTGCCAGTAGTATAGGGGTCTGGGAACAAGAGACCCAGTACTTC. Translation gives CASSIGVWEQETQYF.

This clonotype was recorded a few times. The V gene is TRBV6-1, the J gene TRBJ2-7, with 8 bases aligning to TRBD1. The trim removed 6 bases at V and 2 bases at J, leaving 6 bases unmatched. Germline CDR1 is MNHNS and CDR2 is SASEGT. CDR3 size: 14 residues. The CDR3 loop is CASREKGQAYEQYF. The CDR3 DNA is TGTGCCAGCAGGGAGAAGGGACAGGCCTACGAGCAGTACTTC.

CDR3 residues: CARQGTGANVLTF. Here the CDR3 DNA reads TGTGCCAGACAGGGTACTGGGGCCAACGTCCTGACTTTC. The V and J genes are TRBV25-1 and TRBJ2-6; tentative D call: TRBD1 (6 bases). CDR3 length: 13 residues. V shed 9 bases and J shed 2 bases, with 8 bases lying between them. CDR1 MGHDK and CDR2 SYGVNS come from the germline V gene.

The V call is TRBV12-3 or TRBV12-4, the J call TRBJ2-7; D uncertain. The CDR3 totals 15 residues. V was clipped by 5 bases and J by 6 bases, with 20 bases between them. CDR3 in DNA: TGTGCCAGCAGTGGGAAGGTAGCTGTGTTCCGCGAGCAGTACTTC. Encoded protein: CASSGKVAVFREQYF.

This clonotype was seen just once. J is TRBJ2-5 and V is TRBV24-1; TRBD1 matches at 7 bases. The ends lost 3 bases at V and 9 bases at J; junction bases unmatched: 9. Germline V CDR1 and CDR2: KGHDR, SFDVKD. The CDR3 loop spans 14 amino acids. The CDR3 sequence is CATSDSPTGSAQYF. Here the CDR3 DNA reads TGTGCCACCAGTGATAGTCCGACAGGGAGCGCCCAGTACTTC.

This rearrangement joins TRBV4-2 to TRBJ2-1; weak D call: TRBD2 (5 bases). There are 15 residues in the CDR3. The V gene's germline CDR1 is LGHNA and CDR2 YNFKEQ. V was clipped by 0 bases and J by 0 bases, with 6 bases between them. The CDR3, as DNA: TGTGCCAGCAGCCAAGAAACTAGCTCCTACAATGAGCAGTTCTTC. Translating it yields CASSQETSSYNEQFF.

The rearrangement joins TRBV4-3 to TRBJ2-5; 12 bases are shared with TRBD2. Trimming at V came to 1 base and at J to 1 base, leaving 10 bases not matched to a gene. This CDR3 comprises 19 residues. Germline lookup yields CDR1 LGHNA and CDR2 YSLEER. CDR3 amino acids: CASSQVFPSGRAAQETQYF. The CDR3 DNA follows: TGCGCCAGCAGCCAAGTCTTCCCTAGCGGGAGGGCCGCCCAAGAGACCCAGTACTTC.

A few counts support this clonotype. The chain has TRBV19 and TRBJ1-1; D unclear. The germline V gene encodes CDR1 LNHDA and CDR2 SQIVND (reference sequence). Trimming cost V 3 bases and J 0 bases, with 14 bases left between them. This CDR3 spans 16 amino acids. In nucleotides, the CDR3 is TGTGCCAGTAGTATGGCGTGGGGAGCTTTGAACACTGAAGCTTTCTTT. It yields the protein CASSMAWGALNTEAFF.

This clonotype was observed a few times. The gene calls are TRBV12-3 or TRBV12-4 and TRBJ2-7, with D hard to call. Trimming shortened V by 5 bases and J by 0 bases, and 11 bases separated the two germline ends. This CDR3 spans 14 amino acids. The CDR3 is CASSRKPLSYEQYF. The CDR3, as DNA: TGTGCCAGCAGTAGAAAACCACTCTCCTACGAGCAGTACTTC.

The rearrangement joins TRBV20-1 to TRBJ1-2, with D perhaps TRBD1 (5 bases). The ends were cut back, 1 base at V and 3 bases at J, with 9 bases in the middle. Germline V CDR1 and CDR2: DFQATT, SNEGSKA (reference sequence). The CDR3 has 13 residues. CDR3 region: CSARGDGDYGYTF. As DNA, the CDR3 is TGCAGTGCTAGAGGGGACGGAGACTATGGCTACACCTTC.

The chain links TRBV19 to TRBJ2-7; 7 nucleotides match TRBD1. Per the germline V gene, CDR1 is LNHDA and CDR2 is SQIVND (reference sequence). With V trimmed by 10 bases and J by 6 bases, 6 bases remained unmatched. This CDR3 is built from 11 residues. CDR3 bases: TGTGCCACATATGACAGGGTCGAGCAGTACTTC. Its protein product is CATYDRVEQYF. Drawing the rest from reference TRBV19 and TRBJ2-7, the complete variable domain is DGGITQSPKYLFRKEGQNVTLSCEQNLNHDAMYWYRQDPGQGLRLIYYSQIVNDFQKGDIAEGYSVSREKKESFPLTVTSAQKNPTAFYLCATYDRVEQYFGPGTRLTVT.

A word on this clonotype: Germline and junction disagree at one end, which may indicate a read error. The chain combines TRBV5-1 with TRBJ2-4, with TRBD2 as a possible D gene (7 bases). The CDR3 is made up of 16 amino acids. Germline-derived CDR1 and CDR2 are SGHRS and YFSETQ. CDR3 loop: CASSSEYRGANNIQYF. CDR3 in DNA: TGCGCCAGCAGCTCAGAATACCGGGGGGCCAATAACATTCAGTACTTC.

This clonotype occurred a few times. V usage is TRBV27 and J usage is TRBJ2-1; 11 bases fit TRBD2. This CDR3 spans 17 amino acids. V trimming: 5 bases; J trimming: 4 bases; junction bases outside the gene matches: 10. Germline loops: CDR1 MNHEY, CDR2 SMNVEV (reference sequence). CDR3 nucleotides: TGTGCCAGCAGTGATACTAGCGGGAGCCTCTTTTACAATGAGCAGTTCTTC. Residues: CASSDTSGSLFYNEQFF.

This clonotype turned up a few times. The chain carries TRBV28 and TRBJ2-1, with a tentative D call TRBD2 (5 bases). The V end was cut by 4 bases, the J end by 13 bases, with 17 bases between. This CDR3 contains 13 residues. In germline, CDR1 is MDHEN, CDR2 SYDVKM. CDR3 bases: TGTGCCAGCAGTTCCTCCGGGGAAAGGGCACAGTTCTTC. Translation gives CASSSSGERAQFF.

This clonotype came up a few times. This sequence joins TRBV30 and TRBJ2-2; D could derive from TRBD1 or TRBD2 (6 bases each). The CDR3 is 14 amino acids. V lost 6 bases and J 4 bases, leaving 15 bases between the germline ends. Per germline, CDR1 GTSNPN and CDR2 SVGIG (reference sequence). The CDR3 here is CACPGARVTGELFF. The CDR3 DNA sequence: TGTGCCTGTCCGGGGGCGCGGGTCACCGGGGAGCTGTTTTTT.

Only a few counts were recorded for this clonotype. V and J are TRBV24-1 and TRBJ2-5, with 7 bases aligning to TRBD1. Losses at the gene ends were 4 bases for V and 0 bases for J; bases not matched to a gene: 4. Germline V lookup: CDR1 KGHDR, CDR2 SFDVKD. The CDR3 sequence is 15 residues long. The CDR3 DNA sequence: TGTGCCACCAGTGACCTGGGACAGAACCAAGAGACCCAGTACTTC. This translates into CATSDLGQNQETQYF.

A single count supports this clonotype. The chain employs TRBV9 and TRBJ2-1, with 14 bases that match TRBD2. In germline, CDR1 is SGDLS, CDR2 YYNGEE. There are 15 residues in the CDR3. V lost 2 bases to trimming and J lost 9 bases; unmatched junction nucleotides: 4. The CDR3 DNA sequence: TGTGCCAGCAGCGTGGGACTAGCGGGAGCAGTTGAGCAGTTCTTC. It translates to CASSVGLAGAVEQFF.

The chain joins TRBV7-2 to TRBJ2-1; 10 bases are shared with TRBD2. The length of the CDR3 is 12 residues. Trimming took 4 bases from V and 14 from J; bases not matched to a gene: 5. CDR1 and CDR2 from the germline V gene are SGHTA and FQGNSA. CDR3 in DNA: TGTGCCAGCAGCTCCTCCGGGACTAGCGAGTTCTTC. Translating gives CASSSSGTSEFF.

This clonotype was counted only a few times. V and J are TRBV4-1 and TRBJ2-3, with D hard to call. The germline V and J ends were trimmed by 5 bases and 2 bases, with 14 bases remaining between them. Germline V lookup: CDR1 MGHRA, CDR2 YSYEKL. CDR3 length equals 15 residues. The CDR3 loop is CASSESAQATDTQYF. The CDR3 region has the DNA TGCGCCAGCAGCGAATCCGCTCAGGCCACAGATACGCAGTATTTT.

CDR3 nucleotide sequence: TGTGCCAGCAGCTTTCTTAAGCGGGCGAGGAACATTCAGTACTTC. Translating gives CASSFLKRARNIQYF. The genes are TRBV7-9 and TRBJ2-4, with TRBD2 as a possible D gene (6 bases). Looked up from germline, CDR1 is SEHNR and CDR2 is FQNEAQ (reference sequence). The CDR3 runs to 15 residues. Trimming removed 3 bases at V and 7 bases at J, with 16 bases between.

A few counts support this clonotype. The V gene is TRBV20-1, the J gene TRBJ2-3, with 16 bases that match TRBD2. The CDR3 spans 17 residues. The germline V gene encodes CDR1 DFQATT and CDR2 SNEGSKA (reference sequence). V trimming: 5 bases; J trimming: 4 bases; junction bases outside the gene matches: 9. DNA for the CDR3: TGCAGTGCTTATCCCGGGACTAGCGGGAGGGAAGCAGATACGCAGTATTTT. It specifies CSAYPGTSGREADTQYF.

This clonotype was detected only a few times. This chain joins TRBV3-1 and TRBJ2-3; 7 nucleotides agree with TRBD2. Germline loops: CDR1 LGHDT, CDR2 YNNKEL (reference sequence). This CDR3 has 14 amino acids. Trimming removed 4 bases from V and 2 bases from J; junction bases left unmatched: 3. The CDR3 spells CASSLGTNTDTQYF. CDR3 in DNA: TGTGCCAGCAGCCTAGGGACTAACACAGATACGCAGTATTTT.

This clonotype was recorded a few times. The J gene is TRBJ2-2, the V gene TRBV7-9; no reliable D call. Germline V gene data show CDR1 as SEHNR and CDR2 as FQNEAQ (reference sequence). The CDR3 runs to 17 residues. V lost 7 bases and J 2 bases, leaving 20 bases between the germline ends. The chain's CDR3 is CASTPKKAGVNTGELFF. The CDR3 DNA reads TGTGCCAGCACCCCCAAAAAAGCTGGAGTTAACACCGGGGAGCTGTTTTTT.